This T cell receptor (beta chain) comes out of a study of shared clonotypes between healthy human individuals. General study results and limits: Enrolling few donors narrowed the genetic and exposure-history diversity that was represented. All-four-donor shared clonotypes had higher generation probabilities than non-shared clonotypes did.

Each cell subset's genomic DNA was divided evenly among several immunoSEQ plates. Method: immunoSEQ multiplex PCR; TCRdb's copy keeps in-frame clones and lacks some. The table records 2.3 million or so clones, about 92% of them present only once. As regards this clone: The target antigen is unknown.

Trimming pared 4 bases from V and 4 bases from J, leaving 13 bases between. CDR3 length equals 14 residues. Germline loops: CDR1 SGHTA, CDR2 FQGNSA. The rearrangement uses TRBV7-2 and TRBJ1-1, with no clear D. The TCR sequence derives from a man aged 18 to 35 in good health. Some clones in this sample may be carry-over from other donors' samples. The sequenced material came from naive CD4+ T cells from PBMCs. Sample subset: CD45RA+ positively selected. The CDR3 DNA sequence: TGTGCCAGCAGCTCCCTTACATGGGGCACTGAAGCTTTCTTT. Translating gives CASSSLTWGTEAFF.